This T cell receptor beta chain was identified in a study of blood T cell repertoires in COVID-19. Background on the study: The United States, Italy and Spain were the sources of the acute and convalescent COVID-19 samples. T cells, B-cell-depleted T cells, or PBMCs provided the cDNA or gDNA that served as material.

The CDR3 runs to 14 residues. The germline gives CDR1 SNHLY, CDR2 FYNNEI. V was shortened by 1 base and J by 4 bases, with 8 bases between the two germline ends. As originally analysed: For nucleated cells, counts were estimated from reference gene primer amplification. Here immunoSEQ multiplex PCR was the method, and the copy in TCRdb shows in-frame clones only, minus some. Clone size and the V and J calls come from that table; the DNA yielded D and trimming. The repertoire holds roughly 380,000 clones, with around 84% as singletons. For this clone: Other nucleotide sequences from this sample produce the same CDR3.

This TCR derives from a woman between 18 and 29 years old with acute or convalescent COVID-19. The chain joins TRBV2 to TRBJ1-3; no clear D. Sample: peripheral blood. CDR3 sequence (DNA): TGTGCCAGCAGTGAAGGTAGCTCCGGAAACACCATATATTTT. It encodes CASSEGSSGNTIYF.